A selection of T cell receptor beta chains follows, all from one sample in a study of beta chain features in type 1 diabetes. TCRdb's copy holds only in-frame clones and misses some; the assay was immunoSEQ multiplex PCR. The sample lists some 290,000 clones, approximately 15% seen once, with 0.017% in the top ten. Sequenced: naive CD4+ T cells from blood. The receptors were sampled from a man aged 25-45 years with type 1 diabetes. The CDR3 runs from the conserved cysteine through the conserved F or W.

>13|TRBJ2-7|TRBV7-8
CASSSRQDYEQYF
>16|TRBJ1-2|TRBV6-1
CASSEGPQGYNYGYTF
>14|TRBJ2-5|TRBV9
CASSPGTGQETQYF
>13|TRBJ2-3|TRBV4-1
CASSLQGTDTQYF
>15|TRBJ2-1|TRBV4-2
CASSQAGGSYNEQFF
>12|TRBJ1-2|TRBV5-1
CASSPSGDGYTF
>13|TRBJ1-1|TRBV18
CASSPGQNTEAFF
>15|TRBJ2-3|TRBV28
CASSSGQGLTDTQYF
>15|TRBJ2-1|TRBV7-8
CASSSAGTVNNEQFF
>13|TRBJ2-7|TRBV6-6
CASTLQGSGEQYF
>16|TRBJ2-1|TRBV18
CASSRIQGTGSNEQFF
>17|TRBJ2-1|TRBV14
CASSPGLAESSYNEQFF
>11|TRBJ2-7|TRBV2
CASSGQYEQYF
>15|TRBJ2-1|TRBV6-5
CASSRTSGSVYEQFF
>13|TRBJ2-3|TRBV19
CASSMQGTDTQYF
>17|TRBJ2-7|TRBV28
CASTHKLREKKSYEQYF
>15|TRBJ2-1|TRBV6-5
CASSPRDRASSEQFF
>14|TRBJ2-5|TRBV4-1
CASSLGPLDETQYF
>16|TRBJ2-2|TRBV5-4
CASSPEGQTNTGELFF
>13|TRBJ1-5|TRBV27
CASGQGIYQPQHF
>15|TRBJ2-2|TRBV7-3
CASSFTSSNTGELFF
>15|TRBJ1-4|TRBV28
CASSLSQGGREKLFF
>17|TRBJ2-7|TRBV5-5
CASSLRLAGRSSYEQYF
>15|TRBJ2-7|TRBV28
CASRPWQGGTYEQYF
>14|TRBJ2-1|TRBV6-6
CASSSSGLYNEQFF
>12|TRBJ2-7|TRBV10-3
CAISESGGGTYF
>13|TRBJ1-2|TRBV19
CASSPDRAGGYTF
>14|TRBJ1-5|TRBV6-6
CASHKDSYNQPQHF
>12|TRBJ2-2|TRBV19
CASRAPWGELFF
>15|TRBJ2-5|TRBV7-9
CASSSGATDSETQYF
>15|TRBJ2-5|TRBV5-1
CASSPLRGRGETQYF
>15|TRBJ1-5|TRBV28
CASSFTDRMGQPQHF
>16|TRBJ2-1|TRBV14
CASSQAGLAPINEQFF
>13|TRBJ2-7|TRBV7-9
CASSKRMFYEQYF
>15|TRBJ2-1|TRBV5-4
CASSSLRGQYNEQFF
>14|TRBJ2-5|TRBV7-9
CASSLITGRETQYF
>16|TRBJ2-3|TRBV5-1
CASSLSLAGTENTQYF
>14|TRBJ2-2|TRBV9
CASSKQTSGGELFF
>12|TRBJ2-1|TRBV7-9
CASSSQELNRFF
>14|TRBJ2-1|TRBV6-4
CASRVTSGNNEQFF
>21|TRBJ2-4|TRBV4-3
CASSQGYPYGAGAGDKNIQYF
>15|TRBJ2-7|TRBV18
CASSPSTGYPYEQYF
>16|TRBJ2-5|TRBV28
CASSIATSGYQETQYF
>15|TRBJ1-4|TRBV2
CASSPLTGEDEKLFF
>14|TRBJ2-3|TRBV6-6
CASRPGQFTDTQYF
>14|TRBJ1-1|TRBV28
CASDLGGVGTEAFF
>14|TRBJ1-2|TRBV30
CACRGGAASNGYTF
>12|TRBJ1-2|TRBV2
CASSGQGGGYTF
>15|TRBJ2-3|TRBV28
CASSSLAGGSDTQYF
>15|TRBJ1-2|TRBV5-1
CASSFQGALRDGYTF
>14|TRBJ1-1|TRBV2
CASIATGRSTEAFF
>16|TRBJ2-7|TRBV5-1
CASSPNLPGQGPEQYF
>12|TRBJ2-1|TRBV7-2
CASSPSHSEQFF
>14|TRBJ2-7|TRBV18
CASSPTSGTYEQYF
>15|TRBJ2-1|TRBV9
CASSVYAETYNEQFF
>14|TRBJ1-1|TRBV9
CASSIRQASTEAFF
>15|TRBJ2-3|TRBV30
CAWSPKLASTDTQYF
>15|TRBJ2-5|TRBV5-1
CASSLEGSGQETQYF
>17|TRBJ2-5|TRBV14
CASSQGTGGTLQETQYF